The source of this TCR beta chain is a study of human T cells and chemical hapten exposure. Study details: Upper-back patch tests with 0.01% DPC were read at 6 days. Study observations and caveats: TCRs above 1 in 1000 frequency did not change with DPC sensitization. PT1 expanded TCR counts and patch test score were linked, and their correlation was positive. Expanded TCRs made up significantly more big CDR3 similarity clusters than controls did.

J gave up 7 bases and V 1 base, and 11 bases lay outside the gene matches. CDR1 is SGHNT, CDR2 YENEEA, per germline. There are 18 residues in the CDR3. This clonotype was seen at least ten times. The antigen is unknown. Time point given: pre-sensitization, week 0. The treatment was: therapeutic diphenylcyclopropenone sensitization with weekly scalp DPC. One entry per CDR3 protein results from TCRdb running MiXCR on the RACE reads. The sample has under 300,000 distinct CDR3 sequences; about 8.1% are singletons. V gene TRBV11-3 combines with J gene TRBJ1-6; TRBD1 agrees at 9 bases. This clonotype originated in a woman in her thirties or forties with alopecia areata. Some clones in this sample may be carry-over from other donors' samples. The specimen comprised whole blood, sampled in connection with sensitization to the hapten diphenylcyclopropenone (DPC). The DNA of the CDR3 is TGTGCCAGCAGCTTAGGGGCTTTAGGGGACAGGGACAATTCACCCCTCCACTTT. Protein sequence: CASSLGALGDRDNSPLHF.